The rows below give T cell receptor beta chains drawn from one sample of a study of beta chain features in type 1 diabetes. Generated by immunoSEQ multiplex PCR, the TCRdb table keeps only in-frame clones and is missing some. The sample holds 200,000 to 300,000 clones, about a fifth seen once. The sample comprised naive CD4+ T cells from blood. The receptors were gathered from a woman aged 40 to 50 with type 1 diabetes. Both conserved end residues are part of each CDR3. Fields, in order: V gene, J gene, D gene, clone size, CDR3 DNA, CDR3 protein. The D gene is left open where the match is weak. Clone size is given for some rows only: seen once, a few or many times, or a class if the clone is expanded.

TRBV19,TRBJ2-7,TRBD1,few,TGTGCCAGTACTCGGACAGGGGGGTCCTACGAGCAGTACTTC,CASTRTGGSYEQYF
TRBV4-2,TRBJ2-5,TRBD2,.,TGTGCCAGCAGCCAAGGGGCGGGAGGCCTGGAAGAGACCCAGTACTTC,CASSQGAGGLEETQYF
TRBV5-1,TRBJ2-4,TRBD1,.,TGCGCCAGCAGCGAAGGGGGCGCGGACATTCAGTACTTC,CASSEGGADIQYF
TRBV7-2,TRBJ2-7,.,.,TGTGCCAGCAGGGGATGGCAGGGTCGGCACGAGCAGTACTTC,CASRGWQGRHEQYF
TRBV4-3,TRBJ2-3,.,few,TGCGCCAGCAGCCAATCAGGGGGACTTTCTAGCACAGATACGCAGTATTTT,CASSQSGGLSSTDTQYF
TRBV18,TRBJ2-7,.,.,TGTGCCAGCTCAGGATCGGCCGGCGGCTACGAGCAGTACTTC,CASSGSAGGYEQYF
TRBV19,TRBJ1-5,.,.,TGTGCCAGTAGTACCACAGGCTCCAATCAGCCCCAGCATTTT,CASSTTGSNQPQHF
TRBV7-9,TRBJ2-1,.,few,TGTGCCAGCAGCTCAACCTCATACAGGGATTACTACAATGAGCAGTTCTTC,CASSSTSYRDYYNEQFF
TRBV29-1,TRBJ2-5,.,.,TGCAGCGTTGAAAGGGGGAAATTAGAGACCCAGTACTTC,CSVERGKLETQYF
TRBV5-4,TRBJ1-1,.,once,TGTGCCAGCAGCTCCAAACAGGCTTTAGGCACTGAAGCTTTCTTT,CASSSKQALGTEAFF
TRBV7-9,TRBJ2-3,TRBD2,.,TGTGCCAGCAGCTTAGCGGCCCTAGCGGGAGGCCCAGATACGCAGTATTTT,CASSLAALAGGPDTQYF
TRBV5-1,TRBJ1-2,.,.,TGCGCCAGCAGCTTCGGTCCGGGGAATAACTATGGCTACACCTTC,CASSFGPGNNYGYTF
TRBV29-1,TRBJ2-1,.,few,TGCAGCGTCGACAGCTACAATGAGCAGTTCTTC,CSVDSYNEQFF
TRBV28,TRBJ2-7,.,few,TGTGCCAGCACCGCTCCAAATGGGGCGTTCGGCTACGAGCAGTACTTC,CASTAPNGAFGYEQYF
TRBV20-1,TRBJ2-3,.,few,TGCAGTGCTAATTTAGCGGATACGCAGTATTTT,CSANLADTQYF
TRBV29-1,TRBJ1-2,.,.,TGCAGCGTTGCTCCCGGAGACTATGGCTACACCTTC,CSVAPGDYGYTF
TRBV18,TRBJ2-7,TRBD2,few,TGTGCCAGCTCACCATCAGCGGGGAACTACGAGCAGTACTTC,CASSPSAGNYEQYF
TRBV9,TRBJ2-3,.,.,TGTGCCAGCAGCGTAGGGACAGCCTCAGATACGCAGTATTTT,CASSVGTASDTQYF
TRBV7-3,TRBJ1-1,.,.,TGTGCCAGCAGCTTAATTGGGGGGAGCACTGAAGCTTTCTTT,CASSLIGGSTEAFF
TRBV15,TRBJ2-7,.,few,TGTGCCACCAGCAGAGATGGCATAGGGGCGTACGAGCAGTACTTC,CATSRDGIGAYEQYF
TRBV19,TRBJ2-1,TRBD1,.,TGTGCCAGTAGTCCCCAGGGAGGACAGGGGTGGTACAATGAGCAGTTCTTC,CASSPQGGQGWYNEQFF
TRBV2,TRBJ2-2,.,few,TGTGCCAGCAGTGTCGTAGGGGTGAGGAACACCGGGGAGCTGTTTTTT,CASSVVGVRNTGELFF
TRBV30,TRBJ2-5,.,few,TGTGCCTGGAGTCCGACTCAAGAGACCCAGTACTTC,CAWSPTQETQYF
TRBV4-3,TRBJ2-6,.,.,TGCGCCAGCAGCCAAGACGTCCCGTCTGGGGCCAACGTCCTGACTTTC,CASSQDVPSGANVLTF
TRBV12-5,TRBJ2-1,.,.,TGTGCTAGTGGGTCAGCCCCCAGGGGTGAGCAGTTCTTC,CASGSAPRGEQFF
TRBV9,TRBJ2-2,.,few,TGTGCCAGCAGCAGCCACTTCCGCGGGACTAACACCGGGGAGCTGTTTTTT,CASSSHFRGTNTGELFF
TRBV28,TRBJ2-7,TRBD2,.,TGTGCCAGCAGCCCGGCAGGGACTAGCGCGATCTACGAGCAGTACTTC,CASSPAGTSAIYEQYF
TRBV19,TRBJ1-5,TRBD1,.,TGTGCCAGTAGTATGGGACAGGGTAATCAGCCCCAGCATTTT,CASSMGQGNQPQHF
TRBV5-1,TRBJ2-7,TRBD1,.,TGCGCCAGCAGCTTGGTAAGGGACAGGGGGAGCGAGCAGTACTTC,CASSLVRDRGSEQYF
TRBV7-9,TRBJ2-5,.,.,TGTGCCAGCAGTCTGGGGGACTTATCCTCGATCTTGGAGACCCAGTACTTC,CASSLGDLSSILETQYF
TRBV18,TRBJ1-2,.,.,TGTGCCAGCTCAGAGGTGGATCTCTATGGCTACACCTTC,CASSEVDLYGYTF
TRBV7-2,TRBJ2-5,.,few,TGTGCCAGCAGCTCCGACAGGTTCCACGAGACCCAGTACTTC,CASSSDRFHETQYF
TRBV2,TRBJ2-2,.,.,TGTGCCAGCCTCAGGGGCCCGAACACCGGGGAGCTGTTTTTT,CASLRGPNTGELFF
TRBV14,TRBJ2-5,TRBD1,few,TGTGCCAGCAGCCCGCCAAGGACAGGGTGGGAGACCCAGTACTTC,CASSPPRTGWETQYF
TRBV18,TRBJ1-1,.,.,TGTGCCAGCTCACCACTATCACTGCCCGTGATGAACACTGAAGCTTTCTTT,CASSPLSLPVMNTEAFF
TRBV29-1,TRBJ1-4,TRBD1,.,TGCAGCTCTTGGGACAGTACCCCCGAAAAACTGTTTTTT,CSSWDSTPEKLFF
TRBV27,TRBJ2-7,TRBD1,few,TGTGCCATCTCACCGGGACAGGGGCTCGACGAGCAGTACTTC,CAISPGQGLDEQYF
TRBV4-2,TRBJ2-5,TRBD1,.,TGTGCCAGCAGCCAGGACCGGGACAGTTGGTACCAAGAGACCCAGTACTTC,CASSQDRDSWYQETQYF
TRBV6-1,TRBJ2-1,.,.,TGTGCCAGCAGTGAAGTGGGGGGGCTGACGGTTAATGAGCAGTTCTTC,CASSEVGGLTVNEQFF
TRBV5-1,TRBJ2-7,.,few,TGCGCCAGCAGCTTTGACACCTACGAGCAGTACTTC,CASSFDTYEQYF
TRBV7-2,TRBJ2-3,.,.,TGTGCCAGCAGCTTAGGTGGCGGTAGGACAGATACGCAGTATTTT,CASSLGGGRTDTQYF
TRBV6-5,TRBJ1-4,.,.,TGTGCCAGCAGTTCCCTTACAGGCGCAACTAATGAAAAACTGTTTTTT,CASSSLTGATNEKLFF
TRBV30,TRBJ2-5,.,.,TGTGCCTGGAGTGTAGGCGGGGTGGGAGAGACCCAGTACTTC,CAWSVGGVGETQYF
TRBV6-6,TRBJ2-3,TRBD1,few,TGTGCCAGCGCCGGGACAGGGGGCACAGATACGCAGTATTTT,CASAGTGGTDTQYF
TRBV4-1,TRBJ2-3,TRBD1,.,TGCGCCAGCAGCCAAGAAAGATCGACAGGGGGGGCAGATACGCAGTATTTT,CASSQERSTGGADTQYF
TRBV7-7,TRBJ2-7,.,.,TGTGCCAGCAGCGATAGCGGTACCCCCTACGAGCAGTACTTC,CASSDSGTPYEQYF
TRBV11-3,TRBJ2-7,.,.,TGTGCCAGCAGCTTAGACCCAGGGGAAGAGCAGTACTTC,CASSLDPGEEQYF